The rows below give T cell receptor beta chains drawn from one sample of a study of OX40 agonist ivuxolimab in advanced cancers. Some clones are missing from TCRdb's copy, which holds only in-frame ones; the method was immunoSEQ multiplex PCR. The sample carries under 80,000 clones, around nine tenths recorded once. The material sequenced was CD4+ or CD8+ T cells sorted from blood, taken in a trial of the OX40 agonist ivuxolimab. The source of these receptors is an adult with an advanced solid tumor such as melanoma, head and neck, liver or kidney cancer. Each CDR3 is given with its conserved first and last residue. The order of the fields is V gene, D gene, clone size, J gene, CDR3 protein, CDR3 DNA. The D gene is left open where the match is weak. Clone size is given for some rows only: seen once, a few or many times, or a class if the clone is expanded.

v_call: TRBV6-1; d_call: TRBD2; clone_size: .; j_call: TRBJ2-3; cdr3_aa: CASSNGGAGTDTQYF; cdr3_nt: TGTGCCAGCAGTAACGGGGGGGCCGGTACAGATACGCAGTATTTT
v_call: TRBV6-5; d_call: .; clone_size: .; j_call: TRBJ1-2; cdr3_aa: CASSYSIGYGYTF; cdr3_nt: TGTGCCAGCAGTTACTCAATAGGCTATGGCTACACCTTC
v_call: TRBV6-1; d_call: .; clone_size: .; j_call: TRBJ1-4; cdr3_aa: CASSPRRPEKLFF; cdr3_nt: TGTGCCAGCAGTCCCCGTCGGCCGGAAAAACTGTTTTTT
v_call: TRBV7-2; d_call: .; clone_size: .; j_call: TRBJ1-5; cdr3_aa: CASSPGGIGNQPQHF; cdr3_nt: TGTGCCAGCAGCCCCGGGGGGATCGGGAATCAGCCCCAGCATTTT
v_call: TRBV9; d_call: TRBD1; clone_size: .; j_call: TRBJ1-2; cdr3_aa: CASSVDRGIGGYTF; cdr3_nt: TGTGCCAGCAGCGTAGACAGGGGGATTGGTGGCTACACCTTC
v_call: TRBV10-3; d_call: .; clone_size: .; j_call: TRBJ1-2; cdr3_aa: CAISESNRANYGYTF; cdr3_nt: TGTGCCATCAGTGAGTCGAACAGGGCTAACTATGGCTACACCTTC
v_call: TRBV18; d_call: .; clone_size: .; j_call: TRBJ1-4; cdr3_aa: CASSRTSTNEKLFF; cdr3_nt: TGTGCCAGCTCACGGACCTCAACTAATGAAAAACTGTTTTTT
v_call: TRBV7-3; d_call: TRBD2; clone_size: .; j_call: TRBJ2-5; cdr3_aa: CASSPRGGPGTQYF; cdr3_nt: TGTGCCAGCAGCCCACGCGGGGGTCCGGGGACCCAGTACTTC
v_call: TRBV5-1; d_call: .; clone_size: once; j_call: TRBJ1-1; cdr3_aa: CASSLRQLGTEAFF; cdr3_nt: TGCGCCAGCAGCTTGAGGCAGTTGGGCACTGAAGCTTTCTTT
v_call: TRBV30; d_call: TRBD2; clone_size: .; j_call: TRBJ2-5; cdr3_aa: CAWSGLAGGQETQYF; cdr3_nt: TGTGCCTGGAGTGGGTTAGCGGGGGGCCAAGAGACCCAGTACTTC
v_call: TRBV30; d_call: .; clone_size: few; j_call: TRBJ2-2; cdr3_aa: CAYSSGSTNTGELFF; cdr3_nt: TGTGCATATAGCTCAGGGTCGACGAACACCGGGGAGCTGTTTTTT
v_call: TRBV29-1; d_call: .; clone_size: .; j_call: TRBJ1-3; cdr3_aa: CGAGNSGNTIYF; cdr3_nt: TGTGGGGCAGGTAACTCTGGAAACACCATATATTTT
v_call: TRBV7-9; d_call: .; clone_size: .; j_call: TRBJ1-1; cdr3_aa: CASSATGASTEAFF; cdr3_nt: TGTGCCAGCAGCGCTACGGGCGCAAGCACTGAAGCTTTCTTT
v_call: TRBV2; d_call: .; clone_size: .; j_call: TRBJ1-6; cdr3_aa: CASSEALRAGGSSYNSPLHF; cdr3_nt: TGTGCCAGCAGTGAAGCGCTTCGGGCGGGCGGGAGCTCCTATAATTCACCCCTCCACTTT
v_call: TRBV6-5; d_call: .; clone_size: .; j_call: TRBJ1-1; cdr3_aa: CASAGQAEAFF; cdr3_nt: TGTGCCAGCGCTGGACAAGCTGAAGCTTTCTTT
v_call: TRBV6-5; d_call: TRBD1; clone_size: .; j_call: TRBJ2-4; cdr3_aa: CASKGDRVGNIQYF; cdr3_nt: TGTGCCAGCAAAGGGGACAGGGTGGGAAACATTCAGTACTTC
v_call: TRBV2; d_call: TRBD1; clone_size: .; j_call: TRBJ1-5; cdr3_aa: CASSPGQGSHQPQHF; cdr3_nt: TGTGCCAGCAGTCCGGGACAGGGAAGTCATCAGCCCCAGCATTTT
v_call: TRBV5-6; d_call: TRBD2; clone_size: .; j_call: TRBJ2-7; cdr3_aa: CASSATSGNSYEQYF; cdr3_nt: TGTGCCAGCAGCGCAACTAGCGGGAACTCCTACGAGCAGTACTTC
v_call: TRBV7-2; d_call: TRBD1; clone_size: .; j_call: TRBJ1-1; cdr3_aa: CASSPSRQGKAFF; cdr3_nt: TGTGCCAGCAGCCCCAGTAGACAGGGGAAAGCTTTCTTT
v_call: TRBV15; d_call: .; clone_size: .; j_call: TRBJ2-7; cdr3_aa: CATSRGPQGPPGEQYF; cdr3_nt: TGTGCCACCAGCAGAGGGCCTCAGGGACCTCCGGGAGAGCAGTACTTC
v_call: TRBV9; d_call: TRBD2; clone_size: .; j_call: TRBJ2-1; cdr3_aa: CASSVEASGIFYEQFF; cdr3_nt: TGTGCCAGCAGCGTAGAGGCTAGCGGGATTTTCTATGAGCAGTTCTTC
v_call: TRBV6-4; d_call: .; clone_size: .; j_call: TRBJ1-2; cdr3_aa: CASRGNYGYTF; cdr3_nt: TGTGCCAGCAGGGGTAACTATGGCTACACCTTC
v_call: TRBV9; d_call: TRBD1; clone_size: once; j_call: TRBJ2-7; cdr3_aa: CASSLGQGFYEQYF; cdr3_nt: TGTGCCAGCAGCTTGGGACAGGGATTTTACGAGCAGTACTTC
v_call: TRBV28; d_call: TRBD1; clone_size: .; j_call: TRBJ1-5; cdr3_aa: CASRRTGLQPQHF; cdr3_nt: TGTGCCAGCAGAAGGACAGGGCTTCAGCCCCAGCATTTT
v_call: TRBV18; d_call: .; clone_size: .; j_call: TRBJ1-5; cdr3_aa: CASSPQSNRGQPQHF; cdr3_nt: TGTGCCAGCTCCCCACAGAGCAATCGGGGGCAGCCCCAGCATTTT
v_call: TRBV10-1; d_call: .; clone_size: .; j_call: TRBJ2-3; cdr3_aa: CASSEDLRADTQYF; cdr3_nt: TGCGCCAGCAGTGAGGACCTCAGGGCGGATACGCAGTATTTT
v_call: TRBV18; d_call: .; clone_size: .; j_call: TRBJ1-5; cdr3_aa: CASSPDDAYINQPQHF; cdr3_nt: TGTGCCAGCTCACCGGACGACGCTTATATTAATCAGCCCCAGCATTTT
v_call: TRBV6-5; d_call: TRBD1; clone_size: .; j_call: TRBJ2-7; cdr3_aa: CASSYSLQGAYEQYF; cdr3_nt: TGTGCCAGCAGTTACTCTTTACAGGGGGCATACGAGCAGTACTTC
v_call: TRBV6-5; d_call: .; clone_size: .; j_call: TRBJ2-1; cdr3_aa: CASTDTGPEQFF; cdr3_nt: TGTGCCAGCACCGATACAGGGCCAGAGCAGTTCTTC
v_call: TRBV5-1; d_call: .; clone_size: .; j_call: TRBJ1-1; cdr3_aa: CASSPEAGTFNTEAFF; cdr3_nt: TGCGCCAGCAGCCCGGAGGCAGGAACTTTTAACACTGAAGCTTTCTTT
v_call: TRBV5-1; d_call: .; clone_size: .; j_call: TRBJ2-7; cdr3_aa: CASSPLDRNGEQYF; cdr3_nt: TGCGCCAGCAGCCCCCTGGACAGAAATGGCGAGCAGTACTTC
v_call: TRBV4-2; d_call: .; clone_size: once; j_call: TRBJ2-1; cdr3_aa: CASSSPNPAKNPNEQFF; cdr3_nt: TGTGCCAGCAGCTCCCCCAATCCGGCAAAGAACCCAAATGAGCAGTTCTTC
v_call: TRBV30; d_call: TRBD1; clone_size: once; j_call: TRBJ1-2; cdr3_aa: CAGGESGGGYTF; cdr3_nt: TGTGCCGGGGGGGAGTCAGGGGGAGGCTACACCTTC
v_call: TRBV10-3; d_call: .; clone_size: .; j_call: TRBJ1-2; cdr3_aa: CAISDVQSSYGYTF; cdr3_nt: TGTGCCATCAGTGACGTCCAAAGCTCTTATGGCTACACCTTC
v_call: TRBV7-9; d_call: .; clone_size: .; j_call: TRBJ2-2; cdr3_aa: CASSIALNTGELFF; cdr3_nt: TGTGCCAGCAGCATCGCCCTGAACACCGGGGAGCTGTTTTTT
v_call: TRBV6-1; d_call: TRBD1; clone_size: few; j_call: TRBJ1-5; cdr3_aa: CASSEGQGGQPQHF; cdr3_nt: TGTGCCAGCAGTGAAGGACAGGGTGGGCAGCCCCAGCATTTT
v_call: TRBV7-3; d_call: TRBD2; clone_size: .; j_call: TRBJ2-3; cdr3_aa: CASSSLPAGGQGNTQYF; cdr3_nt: TGTGCCAGCAGCTCCCTTCCAGCGGGGGGGCAAGGAAATACGCAGTATTTT
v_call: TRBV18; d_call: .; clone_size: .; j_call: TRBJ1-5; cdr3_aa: CASSPSLGQPQHF; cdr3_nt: TGTGCCAGCTCACCGTCCCTAGGTCAGCCCCAGCATTTT
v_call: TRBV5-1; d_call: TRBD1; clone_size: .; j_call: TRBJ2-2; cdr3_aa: CAGRIDRVAGELFF; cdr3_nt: TGCGCCGGACGTATAGACAGGGTGGCCGGGGAGCTGTTTTTT
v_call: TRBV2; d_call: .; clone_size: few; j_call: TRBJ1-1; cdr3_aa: CASSTTENTEAFF; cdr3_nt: TGTGCCAGCAGTACTACAGAGAACACTGAAGCTTTCTTT
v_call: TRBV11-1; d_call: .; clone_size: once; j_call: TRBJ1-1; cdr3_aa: CASSGEGGALNTEAFF; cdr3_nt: TGTGCCAGCAGCGGTGAGGGTGGGGCATTAAACACTGAAGCTTTCTTT
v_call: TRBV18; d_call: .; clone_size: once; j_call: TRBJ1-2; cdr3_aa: CASSQTGGPNYGYTF; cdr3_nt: TGTGCCAGCTCACAAACGGGGGGCCCTAACTATGGCTACACCTTC
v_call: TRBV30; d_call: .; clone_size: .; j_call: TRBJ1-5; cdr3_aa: CAWSVRAGWQPQHF; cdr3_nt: TGTGCCTGGAGTGTAAGGGCAGGGTGGCAGCCCCAGCATTTT
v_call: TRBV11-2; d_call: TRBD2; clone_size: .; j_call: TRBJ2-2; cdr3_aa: CASTLRPSGPGELFF; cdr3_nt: TGTGCCAGCACCTTACGGCCTAGCGGGCCCGGGGAGCTGTTTTTT
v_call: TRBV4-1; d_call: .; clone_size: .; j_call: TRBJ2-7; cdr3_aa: CASSPDTTSYEQYF; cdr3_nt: TGCGCCAGCAGTCCGGACACTACCTCCTACGAGCAGTACTTC
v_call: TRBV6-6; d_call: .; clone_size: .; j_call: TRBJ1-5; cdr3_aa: CASSSEERRQPQHF; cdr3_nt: TGTGCCAGCAGTTCGGAAGAAAGAAGGCAGCCCCAGCATTTT
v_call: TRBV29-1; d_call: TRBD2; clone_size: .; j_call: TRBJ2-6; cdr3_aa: CSVEDRGGPSGANVLTF; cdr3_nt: TGCAGCGTTGAAGACCGGGGGGGGCCCTCTGGGGCCAACGTCCTGACTTTC
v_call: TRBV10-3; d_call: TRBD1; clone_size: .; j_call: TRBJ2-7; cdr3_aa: CAISGQGARNEQYF; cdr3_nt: TGTGCCATCAGTGGACAGGGAGCAAGGAACGAGCAGTACTTC